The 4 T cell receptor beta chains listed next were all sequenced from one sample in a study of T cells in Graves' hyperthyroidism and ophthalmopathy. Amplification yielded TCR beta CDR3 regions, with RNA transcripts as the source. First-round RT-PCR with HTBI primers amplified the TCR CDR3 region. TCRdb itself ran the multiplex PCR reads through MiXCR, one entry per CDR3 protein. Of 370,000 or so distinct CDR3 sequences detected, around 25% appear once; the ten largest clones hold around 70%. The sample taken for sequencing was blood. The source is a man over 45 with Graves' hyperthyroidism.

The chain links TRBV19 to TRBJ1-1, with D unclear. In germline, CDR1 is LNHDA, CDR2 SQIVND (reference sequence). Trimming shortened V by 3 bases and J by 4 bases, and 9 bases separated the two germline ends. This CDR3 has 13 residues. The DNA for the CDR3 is TGTGCCAGTAGTATGGGATGGGGCACTGAAGCTTTCTTT. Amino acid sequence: CASSMGWGTEAFF.

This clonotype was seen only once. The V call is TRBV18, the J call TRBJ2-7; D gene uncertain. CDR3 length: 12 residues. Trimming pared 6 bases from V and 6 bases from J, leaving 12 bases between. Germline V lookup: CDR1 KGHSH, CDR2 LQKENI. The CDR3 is CASSLRVSEQYF. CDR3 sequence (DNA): TGTGCCAGCTCCCTGCGAGTTTCCGAGCAGTACTTC.

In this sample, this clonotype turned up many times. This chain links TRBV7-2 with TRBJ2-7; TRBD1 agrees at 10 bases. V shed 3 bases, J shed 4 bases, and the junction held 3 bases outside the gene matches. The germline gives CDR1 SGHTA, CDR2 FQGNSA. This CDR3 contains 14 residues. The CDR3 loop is CASSFGQGGYEQYF. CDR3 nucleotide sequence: TGTGCCAGCAGCTTTGGACAGGGGGGATACGAGCAGTACTTC.

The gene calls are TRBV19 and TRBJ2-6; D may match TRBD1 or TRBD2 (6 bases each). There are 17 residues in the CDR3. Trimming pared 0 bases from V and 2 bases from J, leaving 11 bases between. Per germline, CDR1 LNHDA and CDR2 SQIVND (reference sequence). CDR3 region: CASSIDLGGAGANVLTF. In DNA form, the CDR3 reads TGTGCCAGTAGTATAGATCTGGGGGGCGCTGGGGCCAACGTCCTGACTTTC.